This entry concerns a single T cell receptor (beta chain). Its cognate antigen is unknown. The PCR ran on 60 Vbeta and 13 Jbeta primers. Sequenced by immunoSEQ multiplex PCR; TCRdb stores in-frame clones only, minus some. The sample data list some 120,000 clones. The source of the sample is a study of cytomegalovirus exposure and HLA in healthy donors. General study points: It was taken for granted in presence/absence analyses that sequencing depth across donors was roughly uniform. The study put 150 or so TCR beta chains on its list as cytomegalovirus-associated.

This CDR3 region has 16 residues. Trimming cost V 0 bases and J 4 bases, with 16 bases left between them. Germline V gene lookup returns CDR1 MNHEY and CDR2 SVGAGI. The sequenced sample consisted of PBMCs. The receptor was isolated from a woman between 55 and 75 years old in good health and CMV-seronegative. The rearrangement joins TRBV6-5 to TRBJ2-7, with D hard to call. The CDR3, as DNA: TGTGCCAGCAGTTACTCGTCGGCAGGTGGCCGGTACGAGCAGTACTTC. Protein sequence: CASSYSSAGGRYEQYF.